The clone carrying this TCR beta chain was seen a few times. Germline CDR1 is SEHNR and CDR2 is FQNEAQ (reference sequence). The germline V and J ends were trimmed by 2 bases and 1 base, with 18 bases remaining between them. CDR3 length: 19 amino acids. Using CD45RO/CCR7/CD25/CD127/CD95/CD27, CD4+ naive, central memory, regulatory and stem cell-like memory cells were sorted. Over 95% purity was reached by all sorted populations. Expressed TCRB transcripts got sequenced, as all isolated RNA was reverse transcribed. For naive, central memory and regulatory T cell samples, reads averaged around 3.6 million. Sequenced by immunoSEQ multiplex PCR; TCRdb stores in-frame clones only, minus some. The sample yields 300,000 to 400,000 clones, 10% to 15% seen once. This sample is drawn from a study of beta chain features in type 1 diabetes.

The specimen sequenced was naive CD4+ T cells from blood. The source of this sequence is a man aged 18 to 29 in good health. The chain couples TRBV7-9 to TRBJ2-6, with D possibly matching TRBD2 (7 bases). CDR3 protein: CASSLRVKGGPSGANVLTF. Here the CDR3 DNA reads TGTGCCAGCAGCTTAAGGGTTAAGGGGGGGCCATCTGGGGCCAACGTCCTGACTTTC. The entire variable domain, with the rest obtained from reference TRBV7-9 and TRBJ2-6, is as follows: DTGVSQNPRHKITKRGQNVTFRCDPISEHNRLYWYRQTLGQGPEFLTYFQNEAQLEKSRLLSDRFSAERPKGSFSTLEIQRTEQGDSAMYLCASSLRVKGGPSGANVLTFGAGSRLTVL.